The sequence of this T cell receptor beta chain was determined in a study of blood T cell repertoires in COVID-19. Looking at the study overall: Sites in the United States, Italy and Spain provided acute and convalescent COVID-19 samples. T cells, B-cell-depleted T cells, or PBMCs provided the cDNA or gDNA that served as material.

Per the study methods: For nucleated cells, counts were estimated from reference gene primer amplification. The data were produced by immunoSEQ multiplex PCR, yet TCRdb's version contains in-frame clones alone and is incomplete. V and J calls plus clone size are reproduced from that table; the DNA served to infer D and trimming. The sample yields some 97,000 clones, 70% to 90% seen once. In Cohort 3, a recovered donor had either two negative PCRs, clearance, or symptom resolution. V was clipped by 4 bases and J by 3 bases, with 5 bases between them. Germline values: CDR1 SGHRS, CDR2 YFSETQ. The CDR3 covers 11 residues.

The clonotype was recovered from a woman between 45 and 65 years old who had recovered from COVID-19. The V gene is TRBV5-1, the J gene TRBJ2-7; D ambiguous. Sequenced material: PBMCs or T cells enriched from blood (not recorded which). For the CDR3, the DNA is TGCGCCAGCAGCCAATTCTACGAGCAGTACTTC. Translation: CASSQFYEQYF.